This TCR beta chain was identified in a study of blood T cell repertoires in COVID-19. TCRdb's table, derived via immunoSEQ multiplex PCR, lists solely in-frame clones and lacks some. The sample holds just under 40,000 clones, 79% seen once. Deletions cut 5 bases from V and 3 bases from J, with 20 bases between. The CDR3 sequence is 16 residues long. CDR1 MDHEN and CDR2 SYDVKM come from the germline V gene. The genes are TRBV28 and TRBJ2-7; perhaps TRBD1 as D (5 bases). Material: peripheral blood. This TCR was recovered from a man between 70 and 80 years old with acute or convalescent COVID-19. In nucleotides, the CDR3 is TGTGCCAGCAGTATCCCCTCGACAGTAGGTCACTACGAGCAGTACTTC. Its protein is CASSIPSTVGHYEQYF. Combining the CDR3 with reference TRBV28 and TRBJ2-7 gives the whole variable domain DVKVTQSSRYLVKRTGEKVFLECVQDMDHENMFWYRQDPGLGLRLIYFSYDVKMKEKGDIPEGYSVSREKKERFSLILESASTNQTSMYLCASSIPSTVGHYEQYFGPGTRLTVT.